This T cell receptor beta chain was profiled in a study of T cells in Graves' hyperthyroidism and ophthalmopathy. Study-level findings and limits: From stable hyperthyroidism, ophthalmopathy was set apart by a 13 V-J model.

After removal of 6 bases from V and 1 base from J, the junction contained 1 base not matched to a gene. The CDR3 is made up of 13 amino acids. CDR1 is MDHEN and CDR2 is SYDVKM in the germline V gene. TCR beta CDR3 regions were amplified from RNA transcripts. When the TCR CDR3 underwent first-round RT-PCR, the HTBI primer set was used. Each CDR3 protein gets one entry after TCRdb re-called the multiplex PCR reads with MiXCR. The sample has about 99,000 distinct CDR3 sequences; 47% are singletons. This clonotype was counted between two and nine times. Antigen unknown. Patients between 18 and 65 years old had hyperthyroidism, newly diagnosed and lasting under 2 months. From approximately 9.3 ml of fresh peripheral blood, PBMCs were isolated.

The chain employs TRBV28 and TRBJ1-1, with 8 positions matching TRBD1. This receptor was taken from a man in his forties with Graves' hyperthyroidism. The specimen sequenced was blood. DNA of the CDR3: TGTGCCAGCAGGGACAGGGCGAACACTGAAGCTTTCTTT. Translating it yields CASRDRANTEAFF.